This T cell receptor (beta chain) was sequenced during a study of beta chain features in type 1 diabetes. Findings and limits, study-wide: Patients and controls would share equally any PCR tilt toward shorter templates. Compared with healthy donors, patients appeared to share more similar naive, central memory and regulatory TCRB repertoires. Any role of HLA type in TCRB rearrangement remained unresolved here.

Germline CDR1 is SQVTM and CDR2 is ANQGSEA. This CDR3 has 10 amino acids. V dropped 7 bases and J dropped 7 bases, with 10 bases sitting between them. Since all of the isolated RNA was reverse transcribed, expressed TCRB transcripts were what got sequenced. Profiled with immunoSEQ multiplex PCR; TCRdb holds only in-frame clones, not every one. The profile shows about 160,000 clones, approximately 9.1% of them singletons. This clone occurred a few times. The antigen is undetermined. Input material: central memory CD4+ T cells from blood. The sequence was collected from a woman younger than 30 in good health. This sequence joins TRBV29-1 and TRBJ1-2, with D hard to call. This chain's CDR3 is CSGVSPGYTF. The CDR3 DNA sequence: TGCAGCGGTGTAAGCCCTGGCTACACCTTC.